The sequence of this T cell receptor beta chain was determined in a study of blood T cell repertoires in COVID-19. Study overall: Sites across the United States, Italy and Spain contributed samples from acute and convalescent COVID-19. In each case, the material was cDNA or gDNA derived from T cells, B-cell-depleted T cells, or PBMCs.

Original data processing: The authors estimated nucleated cell counts from reference gene primer amplification. Sequencing used immunoSEQ multiplex PCR; TCRdb keeps in-frame clones, though not all of them. D and trimming were read from the DNA, whereas the V and J calls and clone size are those reported in that table. The sample has roughly 260,000 clones; about 90% are singletons. The CDR3 is made up of 14 amino acids. The germline V gene encodes CDR1 GTSNPN and CDR2 SVGIG (reference sequence). V shed 4 bases and J 4 bases; nucleotides not matched to a gene: 7. The source is a woman between 45 and 65 years old who had recovered from COVID-19. The rearrangement links TRBV30 to TRBJ1-2; TRBD1 matches 9 bases. Sequenced input: peripheral blood. The CDR3: CAWIQGAHGYGYTF. DNA of the CDR3: TGTGCCTGGATACAGGGGGCGCATGGCTATGGCTACACCTTC.